This passage covers 2 T cell receptor beta chains from one sample sequenced in a study of cytomegalovirus exposure and HLA in healthy donors. With 60 Vbeta and 13 Jbeta primers, the PCR was carried out. Clones were sequenced by immunoSEQ multiplex PCR, and TCRdb holds only the in-frame ones, with some missing. Altogether roughly 180,000 clones are present, around 85% being singletons, with the ten largest covering 1%. Sequencing was done on a sample of PBMCs. These receptors were taken from a boy aged 2-15 years in good health and CMV-seronegative.

This clone is a singleton in its sample. The chain uses TRBV5-6 and TRBJ2-1; 7 bases match TRBD2. The germline CDR1 and CDR2 sequences are SGHDT and YYEEEE. V lost 3 bases and J lost 9; bases outside the gene matches: 15. CDR3 length: 16 amino acids. This chain's CDR3 is CASSSTRASWGGEQFF. CDR3 in DNA: TGTGCCAGCAGCTCAACTCGGGCTAGTTGGGGGGGTGAGCAGTTCTTC.

V gene TRBV7-2 combines with J gene TRBJ1-5; D remains unclear. The CDR3 is 14 amino acids. Germline CDR1 is SGHTA and CDR2 is FQGNSA. The V and J ends lost 4 bases and 4 bases respectively, with 11 bases between them. Written as DNA, the CDR3 is TGTGCCAGCAGCTCCAAACCGGGAAATCAGCCCCAGCATTTT. Its translation is CASSSKPGNQPQHF.